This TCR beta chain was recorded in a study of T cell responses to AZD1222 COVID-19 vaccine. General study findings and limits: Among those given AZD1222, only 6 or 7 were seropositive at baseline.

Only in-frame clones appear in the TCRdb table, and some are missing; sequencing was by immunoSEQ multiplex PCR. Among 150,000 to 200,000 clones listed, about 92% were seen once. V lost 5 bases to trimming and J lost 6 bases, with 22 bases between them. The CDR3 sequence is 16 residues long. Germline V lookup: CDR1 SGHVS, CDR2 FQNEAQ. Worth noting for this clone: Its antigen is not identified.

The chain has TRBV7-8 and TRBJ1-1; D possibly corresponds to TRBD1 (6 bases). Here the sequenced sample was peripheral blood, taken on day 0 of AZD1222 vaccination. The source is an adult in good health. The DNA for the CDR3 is TGTGCCAGCAGCCTCCAAACAACAGGGATCACGGCTGAAGCTTTCTTT. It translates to CASSLQTTGITAEAFF. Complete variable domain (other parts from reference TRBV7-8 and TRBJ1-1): GAGVSQSPRYKVAKRGQDVALRCDPISGHVSLFWYQQALGQGPEFLTYFQNEAQLDKSGLPSDRFFAERPEGSVSTLKIQRTQQEDSAVYLCASSLQTTGITAEAFFGQGTRLTVV.